A selection of T cell receptor beta chains follows, all from one sample in a study of follicular helper T cells after annual influenza vaccination. The data were produced by immunoSEQ multiplex PCR, yet TCRdb's version contains in-frame clones alone and is incomplete. This table has several thousand clones, less than 85% appearing once. Specimen: CXCR5+ CD38- circulating T follicular helper cells from blood, collected 7 days after influenza vaccination. The receptors derive from an adult who received the influenza vaccine. CDR3s include the opening cysteine and the closing phenylalanine or tryptophan. The D gene is left open where the match is weak. Size is stated for part of the rows, as once, few or many counts, or as a class when the clone is expanded.

clone size	V gene	J gene	D gene	CDR3 protein	CDR3 DNA
once	TRBV29-1	TRBJ1-2	TRBD1	CSVEEGRGTGFLGYGYTF	TGCAGCGTTGAAGAGGGACGGGGGACAGGGTTTTTAGGCTATGGCTACACCTTC
-	TRBV19	TRBJ1-1	-	CASSISGTDTEAFF	TGTGCCAGTAGTATTTCAGGGACGGACACTGAAGCTTTCTTT
-	TRBV7-2	TRBJ1-2	-	CASSSGGGRSGYTF	TGTGCCAGCAGCTCCGGCGGCGGGCGCTCTGGCTACACCTTC
-	TRBV10-3	TRBJ2-1	-	CATEEGEAFYNEQFF	TGTGCCACGGAGGAGGGGGAAGCTTTTTACAATGAGCAGTTCTTC
-	TRBV9	TRBJ2-1	TRBD2	CASSHLAGVYNEQFF	TGTGCCAGCTCACATTTAGCGGGGGTTTACAATGAGCAGTTCTTC
-	TRBV11-3	TRBJ2-3	TRBD2	CASSTASGVSTDTQYF	TGTGCCAGCAGCACTGCTAGCGGGGTGAGCACAGATACGCAGTATTTT
-	TRBV19	TRBJ1-2	-	CASSILRGNYGYTF	TGTGCCAGTAGTATACTACGGGGAAACTATGGCTACACCTTC
-	TRBV19	TRBJ2-3	-	CASSTPLGDSTDTQYF	TGTGCCAGTAGCACCCCCCTAGGGGACAGCACAGATACGCAGTATTTT
-	TRBV9	TRBJ1-1	-	CASSLGGAIAFF	TGTGCCAGCAGCCTAGGGGGGGCGATAGCTTTCTTT
-	TRBV5-1	TRBJ2-3	TRBD2	CASSLAPSGGRRVIDTQYF	TGCGCCAGCAGCTTGGCCCCTAGCGGGGGGCGGCGGGTTATAGATACGCAGTATTTT
once	TRBV28	TRBJ2-4	-	CASSPTNGAKNIQYF	TGTGCCAGCAGCCCAACGAATGGAGCCAAAAACATTCAGTACTTC
-	TRBV30	TRBJ2-1	TRBD2	CAWSVDRTSGGNNEQFF	TGTGCCTGGAGTGTGGATCGGACTAGCGGGGGAAACAATGAGCAGTTCTTC
-	TRBV7-2	TRBJ2-1	TRBD1	CASSWGQGPNEQFF	TGTGCCAGCAGTTGGGGACAGGGGCCGAATGAGCAGTTCTTC
-	TRBV7-3	TRBJ1-1	-	CASSFAVNTEAFF	TGTGCCAGCAGCTTTGCCGTTAACACTGAAGCTTTCTTT
-	TRBV2	TRBJ1-5	-	CASSEARTNQPQHF	TGTGCCAGCAGTGAAGCGCGGACCAATCAGCCCCAGCATTTT
-	TRBV30	TRBJ2-3	TRBD2	CAGRRGRGGLTDTQYF	TGTGCCGGGAGGCGGGGGCGGGGGGGCCTCACAGATACGCAGTATTTT
-	TRBV7-2	TRBJ1-2	TRBD1	CASRPQQGHYGYTF	TGTGCCAGCAGGCCACAACAGGGGCACTATGGCTACACCTTC
-	TRBV7-9	TRBJ2-2	-	CAGRTENTGELFF	TGTGCCGGGAGAACAGAAAACACCGGGGAGCTGTTTTTT
-	TRBV19	TRBJ2-6	-	CASKLSAGAGANVLTF	TGTGCCAGTAAATTATCGGCCGGGGCTGGGGCCAACGTCCTGACTTTC
-	TRBV5-4	TRBJ2-5	TRBD2	CASSPTSTSEETQYF	TGTGCCAGCAGCCCAACCTCGACTAGCGAAGAGACCCAGTACTTC
-	TRBV6-5	TRBJ2-4	TRBD1	CATRQGDIQYF	TGTGCCACTCGACAGGGAGACATTCAGTACTTC
-	TRBV5-5	TRBJ2-3	TRBD2	CASSPWGGLAGTDTQYF	TGTGCCAGCAGCCCTTGGGGAGGACTAGCGGGGACAGATACGCAGTATTTT
-	TRBV30	TRBJ2-5	TRBD1	CAWSPGQGFIPETQYF	TGTGCCTGGAGCCCGGGACAGGGTTTCATTCCGGAGACCCAGTACTTC
-	TRBV28	TRBJ1-2	-	CASSSHIPTRTRGYGYTF	TGTGCCAGCAGTTCTCATATACCCACCAGGACCAGGGGCTATGGCTACACCTTC
-	TRBV7-2	TRBJ1-2	-	CASSGAPTYYGYTF	TGTGCCAGCTCCGGAGCCCCTACCTACTATGGCTACACCTTC
once	TRBV11-3	TRBJ2-5	TRBD1	CASSLSFQGARETQYF	TGTGCCAGCAGCTTATCATTCCAGGGGGCACGAGAGACCCAGTACTTC
-	TRBV6-1	TRBJ2-3	-	CASSIGPPGIDTQYF	TGTGCCAGCAGTATTGGGCCCCCGGGGATAGATACGCAGTATTTT
-	TRBV7-2	TRBJ1-5	TRBD1	CASSLGQGNNQPQHF	TGTGCCAGCAGCTTAGGACAGGGGAACAATCAGCCCCAGCATTTT
-	TRBV10-3	TRBJ1-1	TRBD1	CAIRTGAQNTEAFF	TGTGCCATCAGGACAGGGGCGCAGAACACTGAAGCTTTCTTT
once	TRBV2	TRBJ2-3	TRBD2	CASSYKRGATDTQYF	TGTGCCAGCAGTTATAAGCGGGGGGCCACAGATACGCAGTATTTT
-	TRBV5-1	TRBJ1-1	-	CASPWNTEAFF	TGCGCCAGCCCTTGGAACACTGAAGCTTTCTTT
-	TRBV9	TRBJ1-5	-	CASSQYSNQPQHF	TGTGCCAGCAGTCAGTATAGCAATCAGCCCCAGCATTTT
-	TRBV4-3	TRBJ2-5	TRBD2	CASSHSGLGEGETQYF	TGCGCCAGCAGCCATTCAGGACTGGGGGAGGGAGAGACCCAGTACTTC
-	TRBV6-5	TRBJ2-3	TRBD2	CASSSSGVGTDTQYF	TGTGCCAGCAGTTCCAGCGGGGTGGGCACAGATACGCAGTATTTT
-	TRBV7-4	TRBJ2-7	TRBD2	CASSLMVVGLAEPFGYEQYF	TGTGCCAGCAGCTTAATGGTGGTCGGACTAGCGGAACCATTCGGCTACGAGCAGTACTTC
-	TRBV28	TRBJ2-1	-	CASSFRRVRDNEQFF	TGTGCCAGCAGTTTCAGGCGGGTAAGAGACAATGAGCAGTTCTTC
few	TRBV28	TRBJ2-7	-	CASSFRARGEQYF	TGTGCCAGCAGTTTCCGGGCCCGGGGCGAGCAGTACTTC
-	TRBV5-1	TRBJ2-3	TRBD2	CASSPGGDTDTQYF	TGCGCCAGCAGCCCCGGGGGGGACACAGATACGCAGTATTTT
-	TRBV27	TRBJ1-2	TRBD1	CASTTRDRVGGYTF	TGTGCCAGCACGACCCGGGACAGGGTCGGTGGCTACACCTTC
-	TRBV5-4	TRBJ1-4	TRBD1	CASSTAPGTGGEKLFF	TGTGCCAGCAGCACCGCCCCCGGGACAGGGGGTGAAAAACTGTTTTTT
-	TRBV14	TRBJ2-5	-	CASSHDPAGSQYF	TGTGCCAGCAGCCATGACCCCGCGGGGTCCCAGTACTTC
-	TRBV5-1	TRBJ1-4	TRBD1	CASSPGQGGEKLFF	TGCGCCAGCAGCCCTGGACAGGGGGGGGAAAAACTGTTTTTT
once	TRBV10-3	TRBJ1-2	-	CAISEEARNYGYTF	TGTGCCATCAGTGAGGAGGCACGAAACTATGGCTACACCTTC
-	TRBV19	TRBJ1-1	-	CASSMTGSLNTEAFF	TGTGCCAGTAGTATGACTGGCAGCTTGAACACTGAAGCTTTCTTT
-	TRBV2	TRBJ1-1	-	CASTTRLFTEAFF	TGTGCCAGCACGACTAGGCTCTTCACTGAAGCTTTCTTT
-	TRBV6-1	TRBJ2-1	TRBD1	CASSPTGGGYNEQFF	TGTGCCAGCAGTCCGACAGGGGGCGGGTACAATGAGCAGTTCTTC
-	TRBV7-9	TRBJ2-1	-	CASVTRNNEQFF	TGTGCCAGCGTGACTCGAAACAATGAGCAGTTCTTC
-	TRBV5-6	TRBJ1-2	-	CASSRDASSSNYGYTF	TGTGCCAGCAGCCGCGATGCGTCTTCATCAAACTATGGCTACACCTTC
-	TRBV7-9	TRBJ1-5	TRBD1	CASSSGTAENQPQHF	TGTGCCAGCAGTTCCGGGACAGCCGAAAATCAGCCCCAGCATTTT
-	TRBV5-5	TRBJ2-1	TRBD1	CASSSRDRHNEQFF	TGTGCCAGCAGCTCCCGGGACAGACACAATGAGCAGTTCTTC
-	TRBV6-9	TRBJ1-6	-	CASRKGQYNSPLHF	TGTGCCAGCAGGAAAGGACAGTATAATTCACCCCTCCACTTT
once	TRBV6-5	TRBJ2-7	-	CASSYSTDSYEQYF	TGTGCCAGCAGTTACTCGACGGACTCCTACGAGCAGTACTTC
-	TRBV30	TRBJ1-1	-	CAWSVKAANTEAFF	TGTGCCTGGAGTGTAAAGGCAGCGAACACTGAAGCTTTCTTT
-	TRBV10-3	TRBJ2-5	TRBD1	CAISNRGRGETQYF	TGTGCCATCAGTAACAGGGGGCGCGGGGAGACCCAGTACTTC
once	TRBV4-1	TRBJ1-3	-	CASSQDTPPSGSLSSGNTIYF	TGCGCCAGCAGCCAAGATACCCCCCCCTCTGGAAGTCTTTCCTCTGGAAACACCATATATTTT
once	TRBV27	TRBJ1-6	-	CASSPRGASPLHF	TGTGCCAGCAGCCCTAGAGGGGCTTCACCCCTCCACTTT
-	TRBV6-1	TRBJ1-5	-	CATGGGVGQPQHF	TGTGCCACTGGGGGGGGTGTAGGTCAGCCCCAGCATTTT